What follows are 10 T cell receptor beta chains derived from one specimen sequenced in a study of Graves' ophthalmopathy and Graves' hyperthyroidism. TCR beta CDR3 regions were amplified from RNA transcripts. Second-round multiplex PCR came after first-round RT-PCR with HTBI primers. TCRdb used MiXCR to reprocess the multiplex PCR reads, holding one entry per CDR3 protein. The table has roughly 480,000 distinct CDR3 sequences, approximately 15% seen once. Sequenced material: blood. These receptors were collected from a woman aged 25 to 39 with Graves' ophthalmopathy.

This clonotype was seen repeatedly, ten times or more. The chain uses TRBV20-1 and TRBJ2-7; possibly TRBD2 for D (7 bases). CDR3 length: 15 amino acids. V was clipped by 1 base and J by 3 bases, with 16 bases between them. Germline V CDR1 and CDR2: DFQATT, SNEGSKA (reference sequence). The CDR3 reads CSARGLGGGDYEQYF. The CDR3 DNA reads TGCAGTGCTAGAGGGCTTGGAGGGGGGGACTACGAGCAGTACTTC.

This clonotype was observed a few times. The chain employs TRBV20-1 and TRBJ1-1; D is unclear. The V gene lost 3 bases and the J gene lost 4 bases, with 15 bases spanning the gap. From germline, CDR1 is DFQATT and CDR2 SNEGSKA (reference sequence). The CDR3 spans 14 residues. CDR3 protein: CSARKEGSGTEAFF. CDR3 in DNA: TGCAGTGCTAGGAAGGAGGGTTCGGGCACTGAAGCTTTCTTT.

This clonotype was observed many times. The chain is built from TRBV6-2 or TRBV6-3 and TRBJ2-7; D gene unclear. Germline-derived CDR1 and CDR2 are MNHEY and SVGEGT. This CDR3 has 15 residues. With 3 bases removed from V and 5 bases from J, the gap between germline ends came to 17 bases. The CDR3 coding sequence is TGTGCCAGCAGTTATTTTTTCGTCGAGACGGACGAGCAGTACTTC. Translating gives CASSYFFVETDEQYF.

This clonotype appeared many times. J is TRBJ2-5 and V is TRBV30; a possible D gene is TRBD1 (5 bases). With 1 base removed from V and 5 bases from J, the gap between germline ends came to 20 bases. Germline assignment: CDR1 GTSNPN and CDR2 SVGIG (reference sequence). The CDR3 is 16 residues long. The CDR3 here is CAWSEDPLRDGETQYF. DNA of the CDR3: TGTGCCTGGAGTGAGGACCCCCTCAGGGATGGGGAGACCCAGTACTTC.

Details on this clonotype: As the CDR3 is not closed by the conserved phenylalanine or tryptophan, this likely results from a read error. The CDR3 protein is CSALSTLTGELFV. The CDR3 region has the DNA TGCAGTGCCCTTTCGACGCTCACCGGGGAGCTGTTTGTT. The chain uses TRBV20-1 and TRBJ2-2; D remains unclear. The CDR3 length is 13 residues. Germline CDR1 and CDR2: DFQATT and SNEGSKA (reference sequence). V lost 6 bases and J 4 bases, leaving 12 bases between the germline ends.

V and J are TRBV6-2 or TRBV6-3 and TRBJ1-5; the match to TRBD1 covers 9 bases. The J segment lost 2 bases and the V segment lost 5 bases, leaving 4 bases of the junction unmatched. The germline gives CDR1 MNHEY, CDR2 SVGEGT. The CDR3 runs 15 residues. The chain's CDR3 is CASSQQGAGNQPQHF. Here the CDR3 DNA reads TGTGCCAGCAGTCAACAGGGGGCGGGCAATCAGCCCCAGCATTTT.

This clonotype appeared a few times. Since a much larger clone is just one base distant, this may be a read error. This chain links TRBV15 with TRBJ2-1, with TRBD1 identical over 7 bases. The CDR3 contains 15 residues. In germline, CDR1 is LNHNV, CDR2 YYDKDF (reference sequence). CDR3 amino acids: CATSRGDRIYNEKFF. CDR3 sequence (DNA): TGTGCCACCAGCAGAGGGGACAGAATCTACAATGAGAAGTTCTTC.

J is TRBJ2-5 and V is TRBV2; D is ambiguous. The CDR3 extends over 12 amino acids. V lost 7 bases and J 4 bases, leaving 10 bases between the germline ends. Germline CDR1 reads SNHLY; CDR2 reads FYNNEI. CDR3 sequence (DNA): TGTGCCAGCATACGGTTCCTAGAGACCCAGTACTTC. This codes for CASIRFLETQYF.

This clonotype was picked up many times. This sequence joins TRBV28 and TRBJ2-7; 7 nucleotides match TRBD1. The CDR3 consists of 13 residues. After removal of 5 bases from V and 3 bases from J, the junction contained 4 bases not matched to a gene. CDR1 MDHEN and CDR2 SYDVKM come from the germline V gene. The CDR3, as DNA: TGTGCCAGCAGTACGACAGGGTACTACGAGCAGTACTTC. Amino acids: CASSTTGYYEQYF.

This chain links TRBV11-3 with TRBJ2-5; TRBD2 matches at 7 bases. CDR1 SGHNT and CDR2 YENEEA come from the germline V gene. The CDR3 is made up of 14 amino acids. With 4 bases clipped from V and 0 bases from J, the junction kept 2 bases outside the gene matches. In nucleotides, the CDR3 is TGTGCCAGCAGCTGGGGGGGTTACCAAGAGACCCAGTACTTC. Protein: CASSWGGYQETQYF.